This T cell receptor beta chain was obtained from a study of metastatic and nonmetastatic thyroid tumors (dated by TCRdb to the early 2020s). About the full investigation: For patients with malignant and with benign thyroid disease, the researchers compared repertoires between peripheral blood samples and tumor or nodule tissue samples. The research as a whole found: TCR beta diversity was reported as significantly higher in malignant tumors than in benign nodules, in both blood and tumor samples.

The CDR3 covers 15 residues, taking in both the cysteine and the phenylalanine. This entry keeps only the CDR3 DNA: 45 bases, framed from base 1. The junction shows trimming of 5 bases on V and 5 bases on J, and the gene matches do not reach 9 bases of it. Taken from the germline V gene, the CDR1 and CDR2 loops are MNHNS and SASEGT. No treatment had been received by any patient before thyroid surgery. The study retrospectively analysed patient clinical samples collected from the early 2010s to the late 2010s using T-cell receptor beta sequencing. Concerning this clone itself: It has no known antigen specificity. Per-base quality was not reported, and no clone a single base away is much larger than it.

The library came from PCR. Instrument used: Illumina HiSeq 4000. High-throughput sequencing was used to profile the TCR beta-chain CDR3 region of each patient. As for the authors' bioinformatics: The researchers built a classifier to tell apart papillary thyroid cancer patients with distant metastasis, based on CDR3 differences among clinicopathological groups. Repertoire diversity was assessed with the Shannon index, and tumor-blood repertoire similarity with the Morisita-Horn index. The public reads were run again by TCRdb, first through fastp at Q25 and then through MiXCR, and only productive beta chains were kept. The V and J calls shown here were made by TCRdb, not taken from the authors' results. Here the sample has approximately 16,000 clones; approximately 32% occur a single time. The ten largest clones represent roughly 7% of the sample.

Recombination joined TRBV6-1 with TRBJ2-7; TRBD1 aligns with 10 central bases. The source is a female donor with papillary thyroid cancer or a benign thyroid nodule (not recorded which). Some clones in this sample may be carry-over from other donors' samples. Sequencing was carried out using tumor tissue. The DNA is as follows: TGTGCCAGCAGTTTCGTGACAGGGGGCCTGAACGAGCAGTACTTC. Translated, this is CASSFVTGGLNEQYF.